This T cell receptor (beta chain) was recorded in a study of OX40 agonist ivuxolimab in advanced cancers. Study-wide background: Under the entry rules, prior anti-PD-1, anti-PD-L1 or anti-CTLA-4 therapy was allowed, and more than 35% had some. The study, taken as a whole, reports: Expanded peripheral T cell antigen specificity was not determined.

In germline, CDR1 is SNHLY, CDR2 FYNNEI. CDR3 size: 13 residues. Trimming shortened V by 4 bases and J by 14 bases, and 15 bases separated the two germline ends. Comments on this clone: Its specificity is unknown.

The investigators sampled blood at baseline, at cycle 4 day 1, and at cycle 7 day 1. The table came from immunoSEQ multiplex PCR; TCRdb's copy has only in-frame clones and leaves some out. The repertoire has approximately 60,000 clones, about 83% of them found once; the top ten carry 2.5% to 3.5%. The origin of this receptor is an adult with an advanced solid tumor such as melanoma, head and neck, liver or kidney cancer. The J gene is TRBJ1-6, the V gene TRBV2; D possibly corresponds to TRBD1 (6 bases). The sample in question was CD4+ or CD8+ T cells sorted from blood, obtained in a trial of the OX40 agonist ivuxolimab. DNA for the CDR3: TGTGCCAGCAGTGGGACAGTGCAGAATTCCCTCCACTTT. It encodes CASSGTVQNSLHF.